Given below is one TCR beta chain in context. The antigen remains unidentified. This sample is part of a study of cytomegalovirus exposure and HLA in healthy donors. Across the whole study: Findings of an earlier analysis included 110 million or so unique TCR beta sequences from around 180 million T cells. Study-level findings and limits: Analyses of presence/absence relied on an assumption of roughly uniform sequencing depth across donors.

This PCR relied on a set of 60 Vbeta primers and 13 Jbeta primers. TCRdb's table, derived via immunoSEQ multiplex PCR, lists solely in-frame clones and lacks some. The sample yields some 170,000 clones, nearly 80% seen once. The CDR3 contains 15 residues. The germline V gene has CDR1 SNHLY and CDR2 FYNNEI. V lost 4 bases, J lost 7 bases, and 7 bases stayed unmatched. The clonotype originates from a man aged 40-50 years in good health and CMV-seropositive. The chain links TRBV2 to TRBJ2-3; 11 bases agree with TRBD2. The sample was PBMCs. CDR3 coding DNA: TGTGCCAGCAGTGGCTTAGCGGGAGGGCCAAATACGCAGTATTTT. It translates to CASSGLAGGPNTQYF.